The entry below describes one T cell receptor beta chain. The antigen is unknown. These data come from a study of Ad26.COV2.S vaccination and SARS-CoV-2 variants. Overall study results and limits: People given the vaccine had a wider spike-specific TCR breadth than placebo recipients did.

Only in-frame clones appear in the TCRdb table, and some are missing; sequencing was by immunoSEQ multiplex PCR. Of some 450,000 clones in the sample, roughly 91% are singletons; the top ten hold less than 4.5%. The treatment denotes: about 20 received Ad26.COV2.S at low or high dose, single or two shots; several received placebo; per-sample allocation not given. Sampling happened 63 days after the first vaccine or placebo injection. Based in Boston, the donor was an adult of 18-55 years. The J segment lost 1 base and the V segment lost 4 bases, leaving 7 bases of the junction unmatched. Germline V gene data show CDR1 as ENHRY and CDR2 as SYGVKD. The CDR3 loop spans 20 amino acids.

This clonotype was sampled from a person between 18 and 65 years old who received the Ad26.COV2.S COVID-19 vaccine or a placebo. The specimen comprised peripheral blood, sampled in a trial of Ad26.COV2.S vaccine versus placebo. The genes are TRBV10-3 and TRBJ2-6; TRBD2 matches at 16 bases. CDR3 loop: CAISGGLAGGPKSGANVLTF. Written as DNA, the CDR3 is TGTGCCATCAGTGGGGGACTAGCGGGAGGGCCTAAGTCTGGGGCCAACGTCCTGACTTTC.